The 7 T cell receptor beta chains below come from one sample, sequenced in a study of vaccination and CD4 T cells after COVID-19. These receptors have no known antigen. The assay that was used to sequence DNA from cultured CD4+ T cells was the Oncomine TCR Beta short-read assay. TCRdb reprocessed the PCR reads via MiXCR and lists one record per CDR3 protein. The sample shows approximately 4,600 distinct CDR3 sequences, over 25% of them seen only once. Stated treatment: approximately 10-day PBMC culture with coronavirus spike peptide pools or control peptides (ViraFEST assay). Sample: CD4+ T cells from blood, cultured in vitro. All receptors come from a human donor who had recovered from COVID-19.

The rearrangement joins TRBV6-5 to TRBJ1-1; the D is unclear. CDR1 and CDR2 from the germline V gene are MNHEY and SVGAGI. The germline V and J ends were trimmed by 0 bases and 4 bases, with 9 bases remaining between them. CDR3 length: 14 residues. The CDR3 DNA is TGTGCCAGCAGTTACTCACCCAGGATCACTGAAGCTTTCTTT. It yields the protein CASSYSPRITEAFF.

This clonotype was detected only a few times. This chain joins TRBV5-4 and TRBJ2-3; D unclear. This CDR3 contains 14 residues. V was trimmed by 0 bases and J by 4 bases, leaving 9 bases between them. CDR1 and CDR2 from the germline V gene are SGHNT and YYREEE (reference sequence). The CDR3 loop is CASSLEVGSDTQYF. The CDR3 coding sequence is TGTGCCAGCAGCTTGGAGGTGGGTTCAGATACGCAGTATTTT.

In its sample, this clonotype was seen a few times. The rearrangement uses TRBV7-2 and TRBJ2-3; TRBD2 agrees at 11 bases. CDR3 size: 14 residues. From germline, CDR1 is SGHTA and CDR2 FQGNSA. After removal of 4 bases from V and 8 bases from J, the junction contained 5 bases not matched to a gene. CDR3 sequence reads: CASSSRLAGLTQYF. The CDR3 DNA reads as TGTGCCAGCAGCTCTAGACTAGCGGGGCTTACGCAGTATTTT.

The CDR3 bases are TGTGCCAGCAGCGGGCGACTAGCGGGGCCCTACGAGCAGTACTTC. This sequence encodes CASSGRLAGPYEQYF. This chain links TRBV11-2 with TRBJ2-7, with TRBD2 identical over 11 bases. CDR1 SGHAT and CDR2 FQNNGV come from the germline V gene. The CDR3 is 15 residues long. With 5 bases clipped from V and 2 bases from J, the junction kept 5 bases outside the gene matches.

This chain joins TRBV6-2 or TRBV6-3 and TRBJ2-7, with 7 bases lining up with TRBD1. Looked up from germline, CDR1 is MNHEY and CDR2 is SVGEGT. The V and J ends lost 2 bases and 0 bases, in that order; junction bases with no gene match: 10. This CDR3 spans 17 amino acids. The CDR3 sequence: CASSYSNRDSFSYEQYF. The CDR3 DNA reads TGTGCCAGCAGTTACAGTAACCGGGACAGCTTCTCCTACGAGCAGTACTTC.

A few counts support this clonotype. The rearrangement uses TRBV20-1 and TRBJ2-6; possibly TRBD2 for D (6 bases). The CDR3 is 14 residues long. Per germline, CDR1 DFQATT and CDR2 SNEGSKA (reference sequence). Trimming pared 3 bases from V and 2 bases from J, leaving 8 bases between. The chain's CDR3 is CSASTGAGANVLTF. The CDR3 nucleotides read TGCAGTGCTAGTACGGGGGCTGGGGCCAACGTCCTGACTTTC.

Regarding this clonotype: At one end the junction does not follow the germline gene, possibly because of a read error. The rearrangement uses TRBV7-6 and TRBJ2-3, with 7 nucleotides matching TRBD2. The CDR3 totals 16 residues. Germline assignment: CDR1 SGHVS and CDR2 FNYEAQ. Here the CDR3 DNA reads TGTGCCAGCAGCCGGGCCCTAGCGGAGGCGACAGATACGCAGTACTTT. This encodes CASSRALAEATDTQYF.